The 26 T cell receptor beta chains given below trace back to one sample, sequenced in a study of T cells in Graves' hyperthyroidism and ophthalmopathy. Amplified TCR beta CDR3 regions derived from RNA transcripts. The TCR CDR3 first-round RT-PCR relied on the HTBI primer set. MiXCR, applied by TCRdb to the multiplex PCR reads, yields one record per CDR3 protein. Found here are around 380,000 distinct CDR3 sequences, roughly 13% of them singletons; the top ten hold around 21%. Sample: blood. The receptors stem from a man under 40 with Graves' hyperthyroidism that later progressed to Graves' ophthalmopathy.

This clonotype was observed many times. The rearrangement uses TRBV28 and TRBJ1-2, with a possible D match to TRBD1 (5 bases). The CDR3 extends over 15 amino acids. The germline V and J ends were trimmed by 5 bases and 5 bases, with 18 bases remaining between them. Looked up from germline, CDR1 is MDHEN and CDR2 is SYDVKM. CDR3 sequence: CASSPSKGKGYGYTF. Here the CDR3 DNA reads TGTGCCAGCAGTCCCAGTAAGGGAAAGGGGTATGGCTACACCTTC.

In this sample, this clonotype turned up many times. V usage is TRBV28 and J usage is TRBJ1-5; 12 bases are a match to TRBD1. Trimming cost V 6 bases and J 2 bases; bases outside gene matches: 11. CDR1 is MDHEN, CDR2 SYDVKM, per germline. The CDR3 covers 18 residues. CDR3 in amino acids: CASSLGDRGRPGNQPQHF. As DNA, the CDR3 is TGTGCCAGCAGCCTGGGGGACAGGGGGCGTCCAGGCAATCAGCCCCAGCATTTT.

At least ten counts were recorded for this clonotype. This sequence joins TRBV6-1 and TRBJ2-1, with 12 bases fitting TRBD2. With V trimmed by 6 bases and J by 3 bases, 6 bases remained unmatched. The CDR3 has 16 residues. Germline loops: CDR1 MNHNS, CDR2 SASEGT. CDR3 in amino acids: CASRDLAGGIYNEQFF. The CDR3 DNA is TGTGCCAGCAGGGATCTAGCGGGGGGGATCTACAATGAGCAGTTCTTC.

In this sample, this clonotype turned up many times. The V gene is TRBV2, the J gene TRBJ2-2, with 10 bases lining up with TRBD1. This CDR3 spans 14 amino acids. Germline CDR1 is SNHLY and CDR2 is FYNNEI. V was clipped by 9 bases and J by 4 bases; unmatched bases: 5. The CDR3 reads CASRQGAVTGELFF. CDR3 sequence (DNA): TGTGCCAGTAGACAGGGGGCGGTCACCGGGGAGCTGTTTTTT.

The chain couples TRBV4-1 to TRBJ1-2; 11 bases map to TRBD1. The J segment lost 4 bases and the V segment lost 4 bases, leaving 8 bases of the junction unmatched. The CDR3 runs 16 residues. Germline V gene lookup returns CDR1 MGHRA and CDR2 YSYEKL. CDR3: CASSPAGTGGGYGYTF. In DNA form, the CDR3 reads TGCGCCAGCAGCCCCGCCGGGACAGGGGGGGGCTATGGCTACACCTTC.

This clonotype has more than one count but fewer than ten. The chain uses TRBV15 and TRBJ1-5; 8 bases line up with TRBD1. Germline V gene sequence: CDR1 LNHNV, CDR2 YYDKDF (reference sequence). The CDR3 is 15 amino acids. V was pared by 5 bases and J by 3 bases, with 6 bases of the junction left unmatched. CDR3 DNA: TGTGCCACCAGCGCTCGGACAGGGAACAATCAGCCCCAGCATTTT. It specifies CATSARTGNNQPQHF.

This clonotype was observed many times. The chain links TRBV6-6 to TRBJ2-7, with 9 bases aligning to TRBD2. V was pared by 2 bases and J by 3 bases, with 5 bases of the junction left unmatched. The length of the CDR3 is 15 residues. Germline CDR1 MNHNY, CDR2 SVGAGI (reference sequence). For the CDR3, the DNA is TGTGCCAGCAGTTACCGGCTAGCGGGGTACTACGAGCAGTACTTC. This codes for CASSYRLAGYYEQYF.

This clonotype was detected many times. The rearrangement links TRBV6-1 to TRBJ1-2; the match to TRBD1 covers 9 bases. The CDR3 contains 16 residues. From germline, CDR1 is MNHNS and CDR2 SASEGT. The V gene end was trimmed by 6 bases and the J gene end by 5 bases; junction bases not matched to a gene: 13. The CDR3 sequence is CASSGGIGTGIYGYTF. CDR3 bases: TGTGCCAGCAGCGGCGGCATCGGGACAGGGATTTATGGCTACACCTTC.

The gene calls are TRBV11-3 and TRBJ2-1, with D perhaps TRBD1 or TRBD2 (6 bases each). Trimming took 4 bases from V and 2 from J, leaving 15 bases between them. CDR3 length: 16 amino acids. Per the germline V gene, CDR1 is SGHNT and CDR2 is YENEEA. This CDR3 reads CASSSGARATYNEQFF. Written as DNA, the CDR3 is TGTGCCAGCAGCTCGGGGGCCAGGGCCACCTACAATGAGCAGTTCTTC.

This clonotype was counted many times. This chain links TRBV28 with TRBJ1-5; D possibly corresponds to TRBD1 (6 bases). The V end lost 6 bases, the J end lost 0 bases, and 12 bases lay between the germline ends. The CDR3 is made up of 15 amino acids. Germline lookup yields CDR1 MDHEN and CDR2 SYDVKM. The CDR3, as DNA: TGTGCCAGCAGCCTCTCACAGGGTAGCAATCAGCCCCAGCATTTT. Protein sequence: CASSLSQGSNQPQHF.

This clonotype was seen only a few times. The chain links TRBV10-3 to TRBJ1-2; 10 bases agree with TRBD1. The trim removed 3 bases at V and 4 bases at J, leaving 2 bases unmatched. Germline V gene sequence: CDR1 ENHRY, CDR2 SYGVKD. This CDR3 spans 14 amino acids. The CDR3 reads CAISDWDRGYGYTF. The CDR3 DNA reads TGTGCCATCAGTGATTGGGACAGGGGCTATGGCTACACCTTC.

There are many counts of this clonotype. The genes are TRBV6-6 and TRBJ2-7; TRBD1 might be the D (6 bases). The V end was cut by 2 bases, the J end by 0 bases, with 8 bases between. The CDR3 length is 14 residues. Germline CDR1 reads MNHNY; CDR2 reads SVGAGI (reference sequence). DNA of the CDR3: TGTGCCAGCAGTTACCAGGGGTCCTCCTACGAGCAGTACTTC. This gives the protein CASSYQGSSYEQYF.

In its sample, this clonotype was seen many times. The CDR3 reads CADGRSYNEQFF. CDR3 sequence (DNA): TGTGCAGACGGCCGCTCCTACAATGAGCAGTTCTTC. This chain links TRBV12-3 or TRBV12-4 with TRBJ2-1, with no clear D. The CDR3 is 12 amino acids.

This clonotype was recorded at least ten times. The V call is TRBV6-1, the J call TRBJ1-2; perhaps TRBD1 as D (6 bases). The CDR3 has 15 amino acids. Trimming cost V 7 bases and J 4 bases, with 19 bases left between them. Germline V gene data show CDR1 as MNHNS and CDR2 as SASEGT. CDR3 nucleotides: TGTGCCAGCATTTCGAACGTCGGGGACATCTATGGCTACACCTTC. Translation: CASISNVGDIYGYTF.

This clonotype has ten or more counts. CDR3 residues: CASSSGGAAYNEQFF. DNA of the CDR3: TGCGCCAGCAGCTCCGGGGGGGCCGCCTACAATGAGCAGTTCTTC. The chain uses TRBV5-1 and TRBJ2-1; 8 nucleotides match TRBD2. The trim removed 3 bases at V and 2 bases at J, leaving 4 bases unmatched. From germline, CDR1 is SGHRS and CDR2 YFSETQ. The CDR3 runs to 15 residues.

At least ten counts were recorded for this clonotype. The V gene is TRBV29-1, the J gene TRBJ1-1; 8 positions match TRBD1. CDR1 and CDR2 from the germline V gene are SQVTM and ANQGSEA. This CDR3 spans 14 amino acids. The V gene end was trimmed by 4 bases and the J gene end by 5 bases; junction bases not matched to a gene: 9. The CDR3 region is CSVVRQGANTEAFF. DNA of the CDR3: TGCAGCGTTGTTAGGCAGGGGGCGAATACTGAAGCTTTCTTT.

This clonotype was counted many times. The chain has TRBV27 and TRBJ2-5; D is possibly TRBD2 (7 bases). The CDR3 sequence is 15 residues long. Deletions cut 5 bases from V and 3 bases from J, with 16 bases between. Germline V CDR1 and CDR2: MNHEY, SMNVEV (reference sequence). The CDR3 nucleotides are TGTGCCAGCAGTCTTCCGGGGGGCACTAAAGAGACCCAGTACTTC. As protein: CASSLPGGTKETQYF.

As concerns this clonotype: One end of the junction does not line up with germline, which may come from a read error. This chain connects TRBV29-1 to TRBJ2-3; the match to TRBD1 covers 10 bases. Germline V gene sequence: CDR1 SQVTM, CDR2 ANQGSEA. CDR3 length equals 15 residues. CDR3 residues: CGVERQGARTDTQYF. The CDR3 region has the DNA TGCGGCGTTGAGAGACAGGGGGCCCGCACAGATACGCAGTATTTT.

This clonotype was counted ten times or more. The chain has TRBV12-3 or TRBV12-4 and TRBJ2-2; D tentatively fits TRBD1 or TRBD2 (5 bases each). V was trimmed by 4 bases and J by 3 bases, leaving 15 bases between them. This CDR3 region has 16 residues. The CDR3 sequence is CASSWGMARDTGELFF. The CDR3 DNA is TGTGCCAGCAGTTGGGGGATGGCCCGAGACACCGGGGAGCTGTTTTTT.

The V gene is TRBV5-8, the J gene TRBJ2-5; TRBD1 agrees at 7 bases. This CDR3 is 13 amino acids long. With V trimmed by 3 bases and J by 5 bases, 4 bases remained unmatched. The germline V gene encodes CDR1 SGHTS and CDR2 YDEGEE. The CDR3 DNA follows: TGTGCCAGCAGCTCGGGACAGTTGGAGACCCAGTACTTC. It encodes CASSSGQLETQYF.

This clonotype was counted at least ten times. The rearrangement joins TRBV12-3 or TRBV12-4 to TRBJ1-1; D unresolved. Trimming removed 3 bases at V and 3 bases at J, with 14 bases between. This CDR3 has 15 amino acids. The CDR3 DNA reads TGTGCCAGCAGTTTTGGCCCGCCATCTGACACTGAAGCTTTCTTT. Translating gives CASSFGPPSDTEAFF.

This clonotype appeared many times. This CDR3 is CASSPTGGGLGGQPQHF. CDR3 nucleotides: TGTGCCAGCAGTCCGACAGGGGGCGGTTTAGGAGGTCAGCCCCAGCATTTT. The chain uses TRBV27 and TRBJ1-5, with TRBD1 matching 10 bases. The V gene's germline CDR1 is MNHEY and CDR2 SMNVEV (reference sequence). The CDR3 is 17 residues long. V was pared by 5 bases and J by 6 bases, with 13 bases of the junction left unmatched.

This rearrangement joins TRBV28 to TRBJ1-1, with 9 bases matching TRBD1. Per the germline V gene, CDR1 is MDHEN and CDR2 is SYDVKM. V was pared by 6 bases and J by 11 bases, with 10 bases of the junction left unmatched. This CDR3 spans 13 amino acids. The CDR3 region has the DNA TGTGCCAGCAGCTTAACACAGGGGGCGATGGCTTTCTTT. This translates into CASSLTQGAMAFF.

The chain recombines TRBV6-1 with TRBJ2-1, with 7 bases lining up with TRBD1. Germline CDR1 and CDR2: MNHNS and SASEGT. This CDR3 contains 16 residues. V trimming: 10 bases; J trimming: 0 bases; junction bases outside the gene matches: 12. The CDR3 region has the DNA TGTGCCATCGGATCTCAAGGGGGCGGCTCCTACAATGAGCAGTTCTTC. Its translation is CAIGSQGGGSYNEQFF.

This clonotype showed up just once. This sequence may be a read error, since a much larger clone differs from it by one base. The J gene is TRBJ1-1, the V gene TRBV6-2 or TRBV6-3; D gene unclear. The CDR3 extends over 13 amino acids. The germline V gene encodes CDR1 MNHEY and CDR2 SVGEGT. Here the CDR3 reads CASSFVLNTGAFF. The CDR3 DNA reads TGTGCCAGCAGTTTTGTTCTGAACACTGGAGCTTTCTTT.

This clonotype was counted many times. This chain joins TRBV12-3 or TRBV12-4 and TRBJ1-1; no reliable D call. Between the trimmed V and J ends, which lost 6 bases and 1 base, there was a span of 12 bases. The CDR3 has 14 amino acids. CDR3 coding DNA: TGTGCCAGCAGCTTCGGACTGACGAACACTGAAGCTTTCTTT. It encodes CASSFGLTNTEAFF.